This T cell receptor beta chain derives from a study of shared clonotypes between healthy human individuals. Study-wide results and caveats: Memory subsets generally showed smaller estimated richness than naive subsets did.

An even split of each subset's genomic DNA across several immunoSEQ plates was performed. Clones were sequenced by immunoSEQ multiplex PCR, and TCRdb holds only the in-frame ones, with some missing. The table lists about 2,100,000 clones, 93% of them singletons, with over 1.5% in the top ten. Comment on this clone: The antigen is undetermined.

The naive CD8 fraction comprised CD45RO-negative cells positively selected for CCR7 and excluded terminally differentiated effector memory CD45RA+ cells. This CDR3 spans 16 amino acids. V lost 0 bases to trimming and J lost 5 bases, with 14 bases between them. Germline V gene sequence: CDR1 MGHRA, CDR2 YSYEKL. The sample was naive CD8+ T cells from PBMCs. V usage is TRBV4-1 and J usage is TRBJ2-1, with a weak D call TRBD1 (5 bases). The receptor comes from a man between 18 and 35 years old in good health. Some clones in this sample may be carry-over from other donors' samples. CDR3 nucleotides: TGCGCCAGCAGCCAAGAGACAAGGGGTGCCCACAATGAGCAGTTCTTC. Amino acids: CASSQETRGAHNEQFF.